This T cell receptor (beta chain) was retrieved from a study of T cells in Graves' hyperthyroidism and ophthalmopathy. Diagnostic decisions used clinical symptoms, serum thyroxine and TRAb, thyroid ultrasound and orbital computed tomography. Using around 10 ml of fresh peripheral blood, PBMCs were prepared. Germline trimming cut 10 bases from V and 3 bases from J; bases unmatched to any gene: 9. Per germline, CDR1 SGHTA and CDR2 FQGNSA. The CDR3 length is 14 residues. Regions amplified from RNA transcripts were the TCR beta CDR3 regions. A set of HTBI primers served as the primers for a first-round RT-PCR of the TCR CDR3. TCRdb called the multiplex PCR reads again in MiXCR, with one record for every CDR3 protein. The sample contains 200,000 to 250,000 distinct CDR3 sequences, roughly 15% of which appear only once. This clonotype has a count of ten or more.

The receptor was derived from a man aged 50 or older with Graves' hyperthyroidism. The chain is built from TRBV7-2 and TRBJ2-3, with 8 bases matching TRBD2. Source material: blood. CDR3 DNA: TGTGCCAACCCCCAGGAGCGGGAGACAGATACGCAGTATTTT. Translating gives CANPQERETDTQYF.